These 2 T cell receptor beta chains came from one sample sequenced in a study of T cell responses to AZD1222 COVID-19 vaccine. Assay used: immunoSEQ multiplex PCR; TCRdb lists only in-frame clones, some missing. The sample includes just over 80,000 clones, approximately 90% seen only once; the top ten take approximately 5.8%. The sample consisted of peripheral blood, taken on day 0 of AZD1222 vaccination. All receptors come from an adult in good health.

The CDR3 DNA reads TGTGCCAGCAGTCCGACAGGCAACTATGGCTACACCTTC. Protein: CASSPTGNYGYTF. V gene TRBV6-2 or TRBV6-3 combines with J gene TRBJ1-2; tentative D call: TRBD1 (6 bases). The CDR3 is 13 amino acids. The germline V gene encodes CDR1 MNHEY and CDR2 SVGEGT. V was trimmed by 5 bases and J by 2 bases, leaving 9 bases between them.

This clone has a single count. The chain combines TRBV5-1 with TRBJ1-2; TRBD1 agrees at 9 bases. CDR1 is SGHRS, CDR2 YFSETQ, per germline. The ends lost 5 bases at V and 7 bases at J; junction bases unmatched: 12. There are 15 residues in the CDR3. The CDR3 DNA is TGCGCCAGCAGTTTCTTCGCGGGACAGGGTCCTGGCTACACCTTC. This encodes CASSFFAGQGPGYTF. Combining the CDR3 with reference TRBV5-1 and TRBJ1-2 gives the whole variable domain KAGVTQTPRYLIKTRGQQVTLSCSPISGHRSVSWYQQTPGQGLQFLFEYFSETQRNKGNFPGRFSGRQFSNSRSEMNVSTLELGDSALYLCASSFFAGQGPGYTFGSGTRLTVV.